Listed below are T cell receptor beta chains from one sample, sequenced in a study of cytomegalovirus exposure and HLA in healthy donors. Produced via immunoSEQ multiplex PCR; TCRdb's table is partial and in-frame only. This repertoire shows roughly 99,000 clones, approximately 74% found once; its top ten account for about 1.7%. The sequenced material came from PBMCs. The receptor set was obtained from a male donor in good health and CMV-seronegative. Both conserved end residues are part of each CDR3. D genes are given only for firm matches. For some rows the clone size is stated as once, few or many, or as a class when expanded; others skip it.

D: TRBD2; J: TRBJ2-7; V: TRBV6-5; size: .; DNA: TGTGCCAGCAGTTACGGCGGGGAGGGCTGCGAGCAGTACTTC; CDR3: CASSYGGEGCEQYF
D: TRBD1; J: TRBJ1-1; V: TRBV5-6; size: few; DNA: TGTGCCAGCAGCTTCAGGGGGGTTCGTACTGAAGCTTTCTTT; CDR3: CASSFRGVRTEAFF
D: .; J: TRBJ2-1; V: TRBV30; size: .; DNA: TGTGCCTGGCTCCTGGGGCTGAGAGACTACAATGAGCAGTTCTTC; CDR3: CAWLLGLRDYNEQFF
D: .; J: TRBJ1-3; V: TRBV2; size: .; DNA: TGTGCCAGCAGTGGGCGGGACTCTGGAAACACCATATATTTT; CDR3: CASSGRDSGNTIYF
D: TRBD1; J: TRBJ1-2; V: TRBV7-8; size: .; DNA: TGTGCCAGCAGCGGAGACAGGGGGCGCAACTATGGCTACACCTTC; CDR3: CASSGDRGRNYGYTF
D: .; J: TRBJ2-7; V: TRBV7-6; size: once; DNA: TGTGCCAGCAGCTTATTGCGGGGGCAGGGCTACGAGCAGTACTTC; CDR3: CASSLLRGQGYEQYF
D: .; J: TRBJ1-1; V: TRBV4-3; size: few; DNA: TGCGCCAGCAGCCAAGATCAATCGACAGGCAGGGGTACTGAAGCTTTCTTT; CDR3: CASSQDQSTGRGTEAFF
D: .; J: TRBJ1-1; V: TRBV5-4; size: .; DNA: TGTGCCAGCAGCTTTGGACAGAACTATCGGAACACTGAAGCTTTCTTT; CDR3: CASSFGQNYRNTEAFF
D: TRBD1; J: TRBJ2-7; V: TRBV5-1; size: .; DNA: TGCGCCAGCAGCTTGGGGACAGGGGGCTCCTACGAGCAGTACTTC; CDR3: CASSLGTGGSYEQYF
D: .; J: TRBJ2-3; V: TRBV5-4; size: .; DNA: TGTGCCAGCAGCCATCTAGCGACAAGCACAGATACGCAGTATTTT; CDR3: CASSHLATSTDTQYF
D: .; J: TRBJ1-2; V: TRBV4-3; size: .; DNA: TGCGCCAGCAGCCAAGTCCAAAGGACGGACTACTATGGCTACACCTTC; CDR3: CASSQVQRTDYYGYTF
D: .; J: TRBJ2-1; V: TRBV9; size: .; DNA: TGTGCCAGCAGCGTACAGGTACTCACCTACAATGAGCAGTTCTTC; CDR3: CASSVQVLTYNEQFF
D: .; J: TRBJ2-2; V: TRBV29-1; size: .; DNA: TGCAGCGTTACAGAGTTTAACACCGGGGAGCTGTTTTTT; CDR3: CSVTEFNTGELFF
D: TRBD2; J: TRBJ2-1; V: TRBV28; size: few; DNA: TGTGCCAGCAGTCACGGACTAGCGGGAGATATCAATGAGCAGTTCTTC; CDR3: CASSHGLAGDINEQFF
D: .; J: TRBJ1-5; V: TRBV5-8; size: .; DNA: TGTGCCAGCAGCTTAGGGACAAGCAATCAGCCCCAGCATTTT; CDR3: CASSLGTSNQPQHF
D: TRBD2; J: TRBJ2-7; V: TRBV5-1; size: .; DNA: TGCGCCAGCAGAGCTAGCGGGAGGGCCTACGAGCAGTACTTC; CDR3: CASRASGRAYEQYF